This T cell receptor beta chain stems from a study of blood T cell repertoires in COVID-19. Study-wide context: Samples representing acute and convalescent COVID-19 were sourced from the United States, Italy and Spain. T cells, B-cell-depleted T cells, or PBMCs provided the cDNA or gDNA that served as material.

The CDR3 is 18 residues long. Germline CDR1 reads MGHRA; CDR2 reads YSYEKL. The V and J ends lost 0 bases and 7 bases, in that order; junction bases with no gene match: 11. Source study methods: The authors estimated nucleated cell counts from reference gene primer amplification. The protocol was immunoSEQ multiplex PCR, while the TCRdb copy is restricted to in-frame clones and leaves out a portion. V and J calls and clone size follow that table, whereas D and trimming were derived from the DNA. The sample contains about 100,000 clones, approximately 80% of which appear only once. The chain recombines TRBV4-1 with TRBJ2-1; 11 nucleotides line up with TRBD2. Sequences were obtained from peripheral blood. The receptor comes from a man aged 65-85 years with active or convalescent COVID-19. For the CDR3, the DNA is TGCGCCAGCAGCCAAGATCCGGTTGAACTAGCGGGAGTAAATGAGCAGTTCTTC. Its protein is CASSQDPVELAGVNEQFF.